Listed here are 6 T cell receptor beta chains from one sample, sequenced in a study of T-cell reconstitution after alpha-beta-depleted transplantation in children. Unique molecular identifiers were built into the TCRbeta library. TCRdb re-analysed the PCR reads in MiXCR, keeping a single row per CDR3 protein. The sample shows 540,000 or so distinct CDR3 sequences, 23% of them seen only once. Sequencing was performed on PBMCs, mostly from graft donor cells, taken 360 days after TCRalphabeta/CD19-depleted stem cell transplant. All receptors derive from a boy in the first two years of life who had a stem cell transplant for acute myeloid leukemia, so the T cells may come from the graft donor.

The rearrangement links TRBV12-3 or TRBV12-4 to TRBJ1-1; D gene ambiguous. The V end was cut by 3 bases, the J end by 5 bases, with 19 bases between. The CDR3 covers 16 residues. CDR3 in DNA: TGTGCCAGCAGTTTCGAATTAACCTCGGGGATGACTGAAGCTTTCTTT. This codes for CASSFELTSGMTEAFF.

This clonotype has just a few counts. The rearrangement uses TRBV10-3 and TRBJ2-3; TRBD2 agrees at 9 bases. The CDR3 has 14 residues. After removal of 5 bases from V and 5 bases from J, the junction contained 5 bases not matched to a gene. Germline CDR1 reads ENHRY; CDR2 reads SYGVKD. The CDR3 spells CAISYGGGGDTQYF. CDR3 bases: TGTGCCATCAGTTACGGCGGGGGGGGAGATACGCAGTATTTT.

This clonotype was picked up many times. The genes are TRBV5-1 and TRBJ2-2, with D perhaps given as TRBD1 or TRBD2 (6 bases each). The CDR3 has 17 amino acids. CDR1 SGHRS and CDR2 YFSETQ come from the germline V gene. V shed 0 bases and J shed 0 bases, with 12 bases lying between them. The DNA for the CDR3 is TGCGCCAGCAGCTTGGTTGTCGGGGGCCCGAACACCGGGGAGCTGTTTTTT. Encoded protein: CASSLVVGGPNTGELFF.

In nucleotides, the CDR3 is TGCAGTGCTAGGTCCTACGAAACAGGAAATTCCTACGAGCAGTACGTC. This translates into CSARSYETGNSYEQYV. The V and J genes are TRBV20-1 and TRBJ2-7, with a tentative D call TRBD1 (5 bases). The germline V gene encodes CDR1 DFQATT and CDR2 SNEGSKA (reference sequence). V lost 3 bases, J lost 1 base, and 19 bases lay in between. This CDR3 is built from 16 residues.

The rearrangement links TRBV28 to TRBJ2-1; D unresolved. The germline V gene encodes CDR1 MDHEN and CDR2 SYDVKM. The CDR3 length is 15 residues. Deletions cut 7 bases from V and 7 bases from J, with 20 bases between. CDR3 coding DNA: TGTGCCAGCACCCCGAGGTGGGGTTTTCCTAATGAGCAGTTCTTC. This translates into CASTPRWGFPNEQFF.

The chain combines TRBV25-1 with TRBJ2-6; 7 bases fit TRBD1. CDR1 and CDR2 (germline): MGHDK, SYGVNS. The CDR3 is 19 amino acids. V was clipped by 1 base and J by 0 bases; unmatched bases: 9. The CDR3, as DNA: TGTGCCAGCAGTGAATTAGGTATGGGACAGATCTCTGGGGCCAACGTCCTGACTTTC. Its protein is CASSELGMGQISGANVLTF.